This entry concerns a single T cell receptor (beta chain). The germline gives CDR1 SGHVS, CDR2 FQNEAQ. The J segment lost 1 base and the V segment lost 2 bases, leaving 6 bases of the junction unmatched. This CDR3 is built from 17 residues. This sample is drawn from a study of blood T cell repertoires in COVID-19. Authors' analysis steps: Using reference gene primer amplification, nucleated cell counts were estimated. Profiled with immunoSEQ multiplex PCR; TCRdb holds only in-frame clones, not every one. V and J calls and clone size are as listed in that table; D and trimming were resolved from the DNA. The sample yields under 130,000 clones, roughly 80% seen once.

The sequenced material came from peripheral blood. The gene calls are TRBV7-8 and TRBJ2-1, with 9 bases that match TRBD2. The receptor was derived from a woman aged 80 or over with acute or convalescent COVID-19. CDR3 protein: CASSLHFSGSSYNEQFF. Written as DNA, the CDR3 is TGTGCCAGCAGCTTACATTTTAGCGGGAGTTCCTACAATGAGCAGTTCTTC.